These T cell receptor beta chains were read from a single sample in a study of blood T cell repertoires in COVID-19. Assay used: immunoSEQ multiplex PCR; TCRdb lists only in-frame clones, some missing. This sample has hundreds of thousands of clones, with 75% to 85% found just once. Sequenced material: peripheral blood. The receptor source for this set is a woman aged 70-85 years with acute or convalescent COVID-19. Each CDR3 is given with its conserved first and last residue. The D gene is left open where the match is weak. Not all rows give a size; the values are once, few, many and, for expanded clones, a class.

TRBV3-1/TRBV3-2	few	TRBJ2-5	TRBD1	TGTGCCAGCAGCCAAGGTGGGACAGGGGTCCAAGAGACCCAGTACTTC	CASSQGGTGVQETQYF
TRBV2	-	TRBJ1-2	-	TGTGCCAGCAGACTTCATGGCTACACCTTC	CASRLHGYTF
TRBV18	-	TRBJ1-2	-	TGTGCCAGCTCACCAAAACAGGCTAACTATGGCTACACCTTC	CASSPKQANYGYTF
TRBV4-1	-	TRBJ1-5	-	TGCGCCAGCAGCCAAGAGGGCGGGGGACTTGGCAATCAGCCCCAGCATTTT	CASSQEGGGLGNQPQHF
TRBV7-9	-	TRBJ2-7	-	TGTGCCAGCAGCCCCGACGGAGCCTACGAGCAGTACTTC	CASSPDGAYEQYF
TRBV10-3	-	TRBJ1-5	-	TGTGCCATCAGTGCAGGGGTAAGCAATCAGCCCCAGCATTTT	CAISAGVSNQPQHF
TRBV28	once	TRBJ1-5	-	TGTGCCAGCAGTTCCCCCCAGGGCAACAATCAGCCCCAGCATTTT	CASSSPQGNNQPQHF
TRBV9	-	TRBJ1-2	TRBD1	TGTGCCAGCACACCTTTCCGGGCAGGGGGCACCACCTATGGCTACACCTTC	CASTPFRAGGTTYGYTF
TRBV7-9	-	TRBJ1-6	TRBD1	TGTGCCAGCAGCCCGCCGGGACAGGGAAATTCACCCCTCCACTTT	CASSPPGQGNSPLHF
TRBV3-1/TRBV3-2	-	TRBJ1-2	-	TGTGCCAGCAGCCAAGAAGTACTTAACTATGGCTACACCTTC	CASSQEVLNYGYTF
TRBV4-1	-	TRBJ1-2	-	TGCGCCAGCAGCCAAGATTATAACAGGCCTAACTATGGCTACACCTTC	CASSQDYNRPNYGYTF
TRBV18	few	TRBJ1-1	TRBD1	TGTGCCAGCTCAGGGGACAGGAACACTGAAGCTTTCTTT	CASSGDRNTEAFF
TRBV6-4	-	TRBJ2-1	-	TGTGCCAGCAGTGCCGGAAGCGACAATGAGCAGTTCTTC	CASSAGSDNEQFF
TRBV11-2	-	TRBJ1-1	TRBD1	TGTGCCAGCAGCTTATTTGGGGGACAGGGTTTGAACACTGAAGCTTTCTTT	CASSLFGGQGLNTEAFF
TRBV3-1/TRBV3-2	-	TRBJ1-1	-	TGTGCCAGCAGCCCTTGGGGAGGGACGAACACTGAAGCTTTCTTT	CASSPWGGTNTEAFF
TRBV5-3	-	TRBJ1-1	TRBD1	TGTGCCAGAAGTTCTACAGGGGACACTGAAGCTTTCTTT	CARSSTGDTEAFF
TRBV2	-	TRBJ2-3	-	TGTGCCAGCAGTGAAGTGACACGTGGGGATACGCAGTATTTT	CASSEVTRGDTQYF
TRBV6-6	-	TRBJ2-2	-	TGTGCCAGCATTACACAGGGTCGGTCCGGGGAGCTGTTTTTT	CASITQGRSGELFF
TRBV27	-	TRBJ1-6	TRBD1	TGTGCCAGCAGTTTGGGGACAGGACTCAATAATTCACCCCTCCACTTT	CASSLGTGLNNSPLHF
TRBV5-1	few	TRBJ1-1	-	TGCGCCAGCAGCGAGACAGCTAACACTGAAGCTTTCTTT	CASSETANTEAFF
TRBV20-1	once	TRBJ2-6	-	TGCAGTGCTAGTACTGCGAAATCTGGGGCCAACGTCCTGACTTTC	CSASTAKSGANVLTF
TRBV7-9	-	TRBJ1-1	-	TGTGCCAGCAGCCTAGGCCGGCAGGGGTACACTGAAGCTTTCTTT	CASSLGRQGYTEAFF
TRBV5-6	-	TRBJ1-6	-	TGTGCCAGCAGCTTCTCTAATTCACCCCTCCACTTT	CASSFSNSPLHF
TRBV4-1	-	TRBJ1-1	TRBD1	TGCGCCAGCAGCCATTCGGGACAGGGGAACACTGAAGCTTTCTTT	CASSHSGQGNTEAFF
TRBV6-5	-	TRBJ1-4	TRBD1	TGTGCCAGCAGGCGGGACAGGGGGCCGGAAAAACTGTTTTTT	CASRRDRGPEKLFF
TRBV7-9	-	TRBJ1-5	-	TGTGCCAGCAGCGGTCAGGGACACGGGAATCAGCCCCAGCATTTT	CASSGQGHGNQPQHF
TRBV10-3	-	TRBJ1-1	-	TGTGCCATCAGTGACTCCCCTCCCCCTGAAGCTTTCTTT	CAISDSPPPEAFF
TRBV19	-	TRBJ2-7	-	TGTGCCAGTAGTGCCCAGACAGGTTCCTACGAGCAGTACTTC	CASSAQTGSYEQYF
TRBV4-3	-	TRBJ1-2	TRBD1	TGCGCCAGCAGCCAAGTCACCTTCGGGACAGGGAACTATGGCTACACCTTC	CASSQVTFGTGNYGYTF
TRBV4-3	-	TRBJ1-2	TRBD1	TGCGCCAGCAGCCCGACAGGGGGCGCGTCGCAGGGCTACACCTTC	CASSPTGGASQGYTF
TRBV5-8	once	TRBJ2-7	-	TGTGCCAGCAGCCGGGACACAACCTACGAGCAGTACTTC	CASSRDTTYEQYF
TRBV5-1	few	TRBJ1-2	-	TGCGCCAGCAGCTTACAGGATCCTTATGGCTACACCTTC	CASSLQDPYGYTF
TRBV7-2	-	TRBJ2-1	TRBD1	TGTGCCAGCAGCTTAGCTCCGGGACAGGGGACAGATGAGCAGTTCTTC	CASSLAPGQGTDEQFF
TRBV20-1	-	TRBJ1-6	TRBD1	TGCAGTGCTAGTTTGACAGGGAGCTCCTATAATTCACCCCTCCACTTT	CSASLTGSSYNSPLHF
TRBV27	-	TRBJ1-5	-	TGTGCCAGCAGTTTTTGGCCCCCCAGCAATCAGCCCCAGCATTTT	CASSFWPPSNQPQHF
TRBV6-2/TRBV6-3	-	TRBJ1-5	-	TGTGCCAGCAGTTATACCGGGACCGCGGGGCGACAGCCCCAGCATTTT	CASSYTGTAGRQPQHF
TRBV29-1	-	TRBJ2-1	TRBD1	TGCAGCGTTAAATTCGGGACAGGCTACAATGAGCAGTTCTTC	CSVKFGTGYNEQFF
TRBV7-9	-	TRBJ1-2	TRBD1	TGTGCCAGCAGCCTCGGACAGGGGGCTACCTATGGCTACACCTTC	CASSLGQGATYGYTF
TRBV7-2	few	TRBJ1-6	-	TGTGCCAGCAGCCGCCAACCCGGGACACATTCACCCCTCCACTTT	CASSRQPGTHSPLHF
TRBV28	-	TRBJ1-6	-	TGTGCCAGCAGACTTACAGGGCTAAATAATTCACCCCTCCACTTT	CASRLTGLNNSPLHF
TRBV27	-	TRBJ2-6	TRBD2	TGTGCCAGCAGACCATCGGGGGGCTCTGGGGCCAACGTCCTGACTTTC	CASRPSGGSGANVLTF
TRBV6-1	-	TRBJ1-5	TRBD1	TGTGCCAGCAGTGCTCCGGGACAGTCTTATAGCAATCAGCCCCAGCATTTT	CASSAPGQSYSNQPQHF
TRBV6-2/TRBV6-3	-	TRBJ1-5	-	TGTGCCAGCAGTTACGGAGAGCTCCGGCGGCCCCAGCATTTT	CASSYGELRRPQHF
TRBV19	few	TRBJ2-7	TRBD1	TGTGCCAGTAGTATGGGGACAGGGCCCTACGAGCAGTACTTC	CASSMGTGPYEQYF
TRBV2	many	TRBJ2-1	TRBD1	TGTGCCAGCAGTGAGGGGACAGCCTCGTCGCAGTTCTTC	CASSEGTASSQFF
TRBV18	-	TRBJ1-2	-	TGTGCCAGCTCACGTGAAACGACTTCTGGCTACACCTTC	CASSRETTSGYTF
TRBV7-9	once	TRBJ1-1	TRBD1	TGTGCCAGCAGCTTGCAGGGGGCACGGGTAAACACTGAAGCTTTCTTT	CASSLQGARVNTEAFF
TRBV7-2	-	TRBJ1-4	-	TGTGCCAGCAGCTTCGACAGGTCGTACGGTGAAAAACTGTTTTTT	CASSFDRSYGEKLFF
TRBV6-2/TRBV6-3	once	TRBJ1-2	-	TGTGCCAGCAGTTACCCGACAGATGGCTATGGCTACACCTTC	CASSYPTDGYGYTF
TRBV30	-	TRBJ1-4	TRBD1	TGTGCCTGGAGGGGGCAGGGGGCCTTATCAGTAGAAAAACTGTTTTTT	CAWRGQGALSVEKLFF
TRBV3-1/TRBV3-2	-	TRBJ1-2	TRBD1	TGTGCCAGCAGCCAAAGGGGGACAGCTCTAAGATATGGCTACACCTTC	CASSQRGTALRYGYTF